Listed here is a single T cell receptor (beta chain). Its antigen remains unknown. This sample was taken from a study of early stage breast cancer tumors. Background on the study: Most invasive tumors, about 75% of the 16, were ER+/PR+/HER2-.

The CDR3 consists of 12 residues. The ends were cut back, 7 bases at V and 1 base at J, with 8 bases in the middle. Germline V lookup: CDR1 MNHEY, CDR2 SMNVEV (reference sequence). The table came from immunoSEQ multiplex PCR; TCRdb's copy has only in-frame clones and leaves some out. The sample records over 25,000 clones, about 59% being singletons. General study findings and limits: Tumor and normal breast were distinguished via blood comparison in 14 of 16 patients. Most shared enriched TCRB sequences were commonly generated ones.

The chain recombines TRBV27 with TRBJ2-7; tentatively, D is TRBD1 (6 bases). This TCR derives from a person aged 50-59 years with breast cancer. Specimen: breast tumor tissue. CDR3 amino acids: CASKGESYEQYF. CDR3 DNA sequence: TGTGCCAGCAAGGGGGAGTCCTACGAGCAGTACTTC.